This T cell receptor (beta chain) stems from a study of cytomegalovirus exposure and HLA in healthy donors. Study-level background: Sequencing of some 190 million T cells in an earlier analysis found some 100 million unique TCR beta sequences.

The PCR made use of 60 Vbeta and 13 Jbeta primers. Sequencing used immunoSEQ multiplex PCR; TCRdb keeps in-frame clones, though not all of them. This table holds 90,000 or so clones, about 80% found once. Per the germline V gene, CDR1 is LGHNA and CDR2 is YNFKEQ. V lost 2 bases, J lost 1 base, and 6 bases stayed unmatched. This CDR3 spans 16 amino acids. Specimen: PBMCs. This chain links TRBV4-2 with TRBJ2-3; TRBD2 matches 7 bases. This TCR came from a female donor in good health and CMV-seronegative. The CDR3 region is CASSQLAGDRTDTQYF. As DNA, the CDR3 is TGTGCCAGCAGCCAACTTGCGGGGGACCGCACAGATACGCAGTATTTT.